These T cell receptor beta chains were read from a single sample in a study of identical twins. TCRdb re-called the 5' RACE reads through MiXCR, storing one row per CDR3 protein. The sample lists 400,000 or so distinct CDR3 sequences; roughly 10% were seen once. The material sequenced was naive T cells sorted from blood. The receptors shown here come from a woman aged 50 to 60 in good health. Each CDR3 is given with its conserved first and last residue. D genes are given only for firm matches. Rows may omit the clone size; those that give it use once, few, many or a size class.

-	16	TRBV5-1	many	TRBJ2-3	CASSLAGTSSTDTQYF	TGCGCCAGCAGCTTGGCCGGGACTTCTAGCACAGATACGCAGTATTTT
-	16	TRBV25-1	many	TRBJ1-6	CASSDPRGGYNSPLHF	TGTGCCAGCAGCGATCCAAGAGGGGGTTATAATTCACCCCTCCACTTT
TRBD1	15	TRBV12-3/TRBV12-4	-	TRBJ2-2	CASSLPVRGTGELFF	TGTGCCAGCAGTTTACCGGTCAGGGGGACCGGGGAGCTGTTTTTT
-	15	TRBV7-3	-	TRBJ2-7	CASSLRPGPSYEQYF	TGTGCCAGCAGCTTAAGACCCGGGCCCTCCTACGAGCAGTACTTC
-	13	TRBV6-1	many	TRBJ1-1	CASRVTGNTEAFF	TGTGCCAGCAGAGTGACAGGGAACACTGAAGCTTTCTTT
-	13	TRBV10-3	few	TRBJ2-1	CAISGWESDEQFF	TGTGCCATCAGTGGGTGGGAGAGCGATGAGCAGTTCTTC
TRBD2	16	TRBV20-1	few	TRBJ2-1	CSARDSKLAGPNEQFF	TGCAGTGCTAGAGATAGTAAGCTAGCGGGACCCAATGAGCAGTTCTTC
TRBD2	11	TRBV29-1	-	TRBJ2-4	CSGREGHIQYF	TGCAGCGGCAGGGAGGGGCACATTCAGTACTTC
TRBD2	14	TRBV10-3	-	TRBJ2-3	CATGLAGGRDTQYF	TGTGCCACCGGACTAGCGGGAGGCCGAGATACGCAGTATTTT
-	13	TRBV5-5	few	TRBJ1-1	CASSSPTNTEAFF	TGTGCCAGCAGCTCACCCACGAACACTGAAGCTTTCTTT
-	16	TRBV20-1	many	TRBJ2-4	CSARESPILAKNIQYF	TGCAGTGCTAGAGAATCGCCTATTTTAGCCAAAAACATTCAGTACTTC
TRBD2	14	TRBV3-1	-	TRBJ2-1	CASRVAGGLHEQFF	TGTGCCAGCAGAGTTGCGGGAGGGCTCCATGAGCAGTTCTTC
TRBD2	16	TRBV12-3/TRBV12-4	few	TRBJ2-1	CASSLLAGMGPEEQFF	TGTGCCAGCAGCCTGCTAGCGGGAATGGGGCCGGAGGAGCAGTTCTTC
TRBD1	14	TRBV6-5	many	TRBJ1-6	CASSLGQGNSPLHF	TGTGCCAGCAGTTTGGGACAGGGTAATTCACCCCTCCACTTT
-	14	TRBV6-6	few	TRBJ2-2	CATNRDPSIGELFF	TGTGCCACCAACCGGGACCCATCGATCGGGGAGCTGTTTTTT
TRBD1	15	TRBV29-1	-	TRBJ2-4	CSVGWDRLAKNIQYF	TGCAGCGTCGGGTGGGACAGACTAGCCAAAAACATTCAGTACTTC
TRBD1	16	TRBV5-6	-	TRBJ2-2	CASSTLQGRGTGELFF	TGTGCCAGCAGCACGTTACAGGGGAGAGGTACCGGGGAGCTGTTTTTT
-	13	TRBV6-6	few	TRBJ2-5	CASSGRSQETQYF	TGTGCCAGCAGTGGACGGTCCCAAGAGACCCAGTACTTC
-	13	TRBV29-1	-	TRBJ1-1	CSVGKTQNTEAFF	TGCAGCGTCGGGAAGACTCAGAACACTGAAGCTTTCTTT
TRBD2	18	TRBV10-3	-	TRBJ2-2	CAISASSGRAANTGELFF	TGTGCCATCAGTGCCTCTAGCGGGAGGGCCGCGAACACCGGGGAGCTGTTTTTT
TRBD1	19	TRBV12-3/TRBV12-4	few	TRBJ2-3	CASSQTGTGSMSGTDTQYF	TGTGCCAGCAGTCAAACCGGGACAGGGTCTATGAGCGGCACAGATACGCAGTATTTT
-	14	TRBV12-3/TRBV12-4	many	TRBJ1-5	CASNPTGGNQPQHF	TGTGCCAGCAACCCCACCGGGGGCAATCAGCCCCAGCATTTT
-	13	TRBV9	many	TRBJ2-1	CAGSTGGYNEQFF	TGTGCCGGGTCCACTGGGGGGTACAATGAGCAGTTCTTC
-	15	TRBV4-1	few	TRBJ2-7	CASSPLGQNSYEQYF	TGCGCCAGCAGCCCTCTAGGGCAGAACTCCTACGAGCAGTACTTC
TRBD2	17	TRBV15	-	TRBJ2-2	CATSRDPVAGVPGELFF	TGTGCCACCAGCAGAGATCCGGTAGCGGGAGTGCCCGGGGAGCTGTTTTTT